These 3 T cell receptor beta chains were all obtained from the same sample, sequenced in a study of T cell responses to AZD1222 COVID-19 vaccine. This table comes from immunoSEQ multiplex PCR, and its TCRdb copy is limited to in-frame clones, with some not included. The table includes about 150,000 clones, approximately 90% detected once. The specimen comprised peripheral blood, sampled 28 days after the second AZD1222 dose. The receptors derive from an adult who received the AZD1222 COVID-19 vaccine.

The genes are TRBV15 and TRBJ2-1, with 7 bases fitting TRBD1. With 1 base clipped from V and 14 bases from J, the junction kept 5 bases outside the gene matches. This CDR3 comprises 12 residues. Germline loops: CDR1 LNHNV, CDR2 YYDKDF (reference sequence). DNA for the CDR3: TGTGCCACCAGCAGAGGTAGTCAGGGGGAGTTCTTC. It translates to CATSRGSQGEFF.

The sample holds one count of this clone. The J gene is TRBJ1-2, the V gene TRBV19; TRBD1 aligns across 7 bases. The germline V gene has CDR1 LNHDA and CDR2 SQIVND (reference sequence). The CDR3 extends over 13 amino acids. The V segment lost 9 bases and the J segment 0 bases; nucleotides outside the gene matches: 4. CDR3 DNA sequence: TGTGCCAGCCGGGACAGAGCTAACTATGGCTACACCTTC. It specifies CASRDRANYGYTF.

This chain joins TRBV5-6 and TRBJ1-2, with 9 bases matching TRBD1. The germline CDR1 and CDR2 sequences are SGHDT and YYEEEE. Unmatched junction bases numbered 13, after V lost 7 bases and J lost 12 bases. The CDR3 covers 13 residues. CDR3 in amino acids: CASGRGTGPLDTF. CDR3 coding DNA: TGTGCCAGCGGACGTGGGACAGGGCCACTTGACACCTTC.